One and the same sample provided the 14 T cell receptor beta chains below, sequenced in a study of cytomegalovirus exposure and HLA in healthy donors (dated by TCRdb to the late 2010s). Libraries were prepared through the immunoSEQ multiplex PCR assay. The multiplex PCR relied on a mix of 60 forward primers for TCR Vbeta segments and 13 reverse primers for TCR Jbeta segments. What TCRdb holds here is the immuneACCESS table cut down to in-frame rearrangements. Part of the clones is not present; checked against another copy, under half of the missing clones reflect an unresolved V gene, and the others are unexplained. Across this sample there are hundreds of thousands of clones, with 60% to 80% seen only once. 1.8% of the sample lies in the top ten. The sequenced sample consisted of PBMCs. All receptors derive from a male donor in good health and CMV-seronegative.

The V and J genes are TRBV7-9 and TRBJ2-7; 7 positions match TRBD1. V shed 4 bases, J shed 2 bases, and the junction held 11 bases outside the gene matches. This CDR3 is built from 16 residues. Germline V gives CDR1 SEHNR, CDR2 FQNEAQ (reference sequence). CDR3 region: CASSSRDSPHPYEQYF. The CDR3 DNA is TGTGCCAGCAGCTCCCGGGACAGCCCTCACCCCTACGAGCAGTACTTC.

The genes are TRBV7-9 and TRBJ2-7, with a tentative D call TRBD1 (6 bases). V was trimmed by 5 bases and J by 3 bases, leaving 17 bases between them. Germline assignment: CDR1 SEHNR and CDR2 FQNEAQ (reference sequence). The CDR3 consists of 15 residues. The CDR3, as DNA: TGTGCCAGCAGCGATAAACACACAGGGAGCTACGAGCAGTACTTC. Translation: CASSDKHTGSYEQYF.

The J gene is TRBJ2-1, the V gene TRBV30, with 7 nucleotides matching TRBD2. V lost 3 bases, J lost 2 bases, and 13 bases stayed unmatched. The germline V gene has CDR1 GTSNPN and CDR2 SVGIG (reference sequence). The CDR3 length is 17 residues. The CDR3 DNA follows: TGTGCCTGGAGGGACTTAGGGACTATGTGGGCCTACAATGAGCAGTTCTTC. This codes for CAWRDLGTMWAYNEQFF.

V and J are TRBV7-8 and TRBJ1-2, with 10 bases identical to TRBD1. V lost 5 bases and J lost 0; bases outside the gene matches: 6. Germline CDR1 and CDR2: SGHVS and FQNEAQ. The CDR3 length is 16 residues. The CDR3 protein is CASSLGQGLTNYGYTF. The CDR3 nucleotides read TGTGCCAGCAGCCTGGGACAGGGGTTGACTAACTATGGCTACACCTTC.

The chain employs TRBV5-1 and TRBJ2-7; D gene uncertain. This CDR3 contains 14 residues. Between the trimmed V and J ends, which lost 0 bases and 0 bases, there was a span of 7 bases. The germline V gene encodes CDR1 SGHRS and CDR2 YFSETQ. The CDR3 sequence is CASSLAGSSYEQYF. The CDR3, as DNA: TGCGCCAGCAGCTTGGCTGGTAGCTCCTACGAGCAGTACTTC.

The chain employs TRBV5-6 and TRBJ1-5; maybe TRBD1 (5 bases). Germline V gene data show CDR1 as SGHDT and CDR2 as YYEEEE. V was pared by 1 base and J by 2 bases, with 13 bases between. This CDR3 is built from 16 residues. The CDR3 nucleotides are TGTGCCAGCAGCTTGTATCAGGGTATTGGCAATCAGCCCCAGCATTTT. Translating it yields CASSLYQGIGNQPQHF.

The CDR3 DNA is TGTGCCAGCAGCTCAATAGTAGGGCTCCGGCGGGGAGATACGCAGTATTTT. It specifies CASSSIVGLRRGDTQYF. The chain joins TRBV7-9 to TRBJ2-3; weak D call: TRBD2 (6 bases). Trimming left V 4 bases short and J 5 bases short, with 22 bases between. The CDR3 runs 17 residues. The germline V gene has CDR1 SEHNR and CDR2 FQNEAQ (reference sequence).

On this clone: The identical CDR3 is also encoded by other nucleotide sequences in the sample. This sequence joins TRBV2 and TRBJ2-5, with D uncertain. This CDR3 contains 12 residues. Germline lookup yields CDR1 SNHLY and CDR2 FYNNEI. V gave up 4 bases and J gave up 5 bases, with 8 bases separating them. The CDR3 loop is CASSGLVETQYF. CDR3 in DNA: TGTGCCAGCAGTGGGCTAGTGGAGACCCAGTACTTC.

J is TRBJ1-1 and V is TRBV6-5, with 7 positions matching TRBD1. Germline CDR1 is MNHEY and CDR2 is SVGAGI. V lost 4 bases and J lost 8; bases outside the gene matches: 13. This CDR3 contains 15 residues. The CDR3 nucleotides are TGTGCCAGCAGTTCTCAGACACCAGGGGGTCCCGAAGCTTTCTTT. Translating gives CASSSQTPGGPEAFF.

This chain joins TRBV7-6 and TRBJ2-1; 13 nucleotides agree with TRBD2. CDR3 length equals 16 residues. V gave up 5 bases and J gave up 6 bases; unmatched junction bases: 7. Germline CDR1 reads SGHVS; CDR2 reads FNYEAQ. Written as DNA, the CDR3 is TGTGCCAGCAGCGGTTTTACTAGCGGGGGGGCCAATGAGCAGTTCTTC. As protein: CASSGFTSGGANEQFF.

Only a few counts were recorded for this clone. V is TRBV7-9 and J is TRBJ2-5, with 8 bases aligning to TRBD2. Trimming removed 1 base from V and 1 base from J; junction bases left unmatched: 8. CDR1 is SEHNR and CDR2 is FQNEAQ in the germline V gene (reference sequence). The CDR3 totals 17 residues. The DNA for the CDR3 is TGTGCCAGCAGCTTAGTGACTAGCGCACAAATCCAAGAGACCCAGTACTTC. Translating gives CASSLVTSAQIQETQYF.

This clone was counted between two and nine times. In DNA form, the CDR3 reads TGTGCCAGCCTTTTTACCGGTAATCAGCCCCAGCATTTT. Its translation is CASLFTGNQPQHF. This sequence joins TRBV6-1 and TRBJ1-5; D is unclear. The V end lost 8 bases, the J end lost 4 bases, and 12 bases lay between the germline ends. This CDR3 spans 13 amino acids. Germline CDR1 MNHNS, CDR2 SASEGT.

Here the CDR3 DNA reads TGTGCCAGCAGCCAAGATCCGCTAGCCCAAAGCTCCTACAATGAGCAGTTCTTC. It is translated as CASSQDPLAQSSYNEQFF. The chain links TRBV14 to TRBJ2-1; maybe TRBD2 (5 bases). V was clipped by 0 bases and J by 0 bases, with 15 bases between them. CDR3 length: 18 amino acids. Germline values: CDR1 SGHDN, CDR2 FVKESK.

V is TRBV29-1 and J is TRBJ2-4; TRBD1 is a possible D gene (6 bases). CDR1 and CDR2 (germline): SQVTM, ANQGSEA. V shed 0 bases and J shed 4 bases, with 13 bases lying between them. The CDR3 has 15 residues. CDR3 sequence (DNA): TGCAGCGTTGAAGATCTTAGGGGGTTAAAAAACATTCAGTACTTC. It codes for CSVEDLRGLKNIQYF.